What follows is one TCR beta chain and its context. Its antigen is currently unknown. Primers included in the PCR were 60 Vbeta and 13 Jbeta primers. Using immunoSEQ multiplex PCR, the repertoire was profiled, and TCRdb retains in-frame clones only, with some absent. The sample records more than 90,000 clones, under 80% being singletons. Unmatched junction bases numbered 13, after V lost 6 bases and J lost 9 bases. Germline V gene data show CDR1 as MNHNS and CDR2 as SASEGT. The CDR3 totals 15 residues. The sample belongs to a study of cytomegalovirus exposure and HLA in healthy donors. Whole-study context: Membership in the Caucasian-associated ancestry cluster was found for 81% of approximately 400 genotyped donors.

Notes on the study in general: More clonal expansion characterized HLA-associated TCR beta chains than equally common others in a later analysis.

The J gene is TRBJ2-1, the V gene TRBV6-1; the match to TRBD1 covers 8 bases. Sample: PBMCs. The sequence derives from a human donor in good health. The CDR3 region is CASSIRTGSMGEQFF. CDR3 in DNA: TGTGCCAGCAGCATCCGGACAGGGAGTATGGGTGAGCAGTTCTTC.